This passage covers 5 T cell receptor beta chains from one sample sequenced in a study of T cell responses to AZD1222 COVID-19 vaccine. The data were produced by immunoSEQ multiplex PCR, yet TCRdb's version contains in-frame clones alone and is incomplete. The sample lists approximately 60,000 clones; approximately 83% were seen once. The sample in question was peripheral blood, obtained on day 0 of AZD1222 vaccination. All receptors come from an adult in good health.

The J gene is TRBJ2-1, the V gene TRBV29-1; TRBD2 matches at 15 bases. V was pared by 2 bases and J by 8 bases, with 4 bases of the junction left unmatched. Germline values: CDR1 SQVTM, CDR2 ANQGSEA. The CDR3 spans 15 residues. In DNA form, the CDR3 reads TGCAGCGTTGAAAGGACTAGCGGGGGGGCTCATGAGCAGTTCTTC. It specifies CSVERTSGGAHEQFF.

In its sample, this clone was seen a few times. This chain uses TRBV27 with TRBJ2-5; D is undetermined. The CDR3 is 11 residues long. Germline CDR1 is MNHEY and CDR2 is SMNVEV (reference sequence). V lost 7 bases and J 5 bases, leaving 8 bases between the germline ends. CDR3 protein: CASTEPETQYF. The CDR3 bases are TGTGCCAGCACCGAACCTGAGACCCAGTACTTC.

Here the CDR3 reads CASSYSTGAYGYTF. CDR3 DNA sequence: TGTGCCAGCAGTTACAGTACAGGGGCCTATGGCTACACCTTC. This rearrangement joins TRBV28 to TRBJ1-2, with 7 bases matching TRBD1. The CDR3 runs 14 residues. V trimming: 4 bases; J trimming: 4 bases; junction bases outside the gene matches: 6. Looked up from germline, CDR1 is MDHEN and CDR2 is SYDVKM.

In regard to this clone: A read error may explain this, as a much larger clone is one base away. The CDR3 spells CASSSGGNTEAFF. The DNA of the CDR3 is TGTGCCAGCAGCTCGGGGGGGAACACTGAAGCTTTCTTT. This sequence joins TRBV7-8 and TRBJ1-1; D is perhaps TRBD1 (5 bases). The length of the CDR3 is 13 residues. V shed 4 bases and J shed 1 base, with 7 bases lying between them. Germline CDR1 SGHVS, CDR2 FQNEAQ.

This clone turned up a few times. The rearrangement joins TRBV6-1 to TRBJ1-4; TRBD1 might be the D (6 bases). The CDR3 is 16 amino acids. Trimming pared 4 bases from V and 0 bases from J, leaving 12 bases between. Per the germline V gene, CDR1 is MNHNS and CDR2 is SASEGT. CDR3 sequence (DNA): TGTGCCAGCAGTGCCGGGACAACCTCAACTAATGAAAAACTGTTTTTT. Amino acid sequence: CASSAGTTSTNEKLFF.